This is a list of T cell receptor beta chains from one sample in a study of long-term antiretroviral therapy in people with HIV. The method was immunoSEQ multiplex PCR; TCRdb's version includes in-frame clones alone and lacks a portion of them. Of roughly 15,000 clones listed, about 89% were seen once; the top ten hold 10% to 15%. Source: unsorted PBMCs, taken 0.6 years after starting antiretroviral therapy. The receptors originated from a woman aged 40 to 55 with HIV. The CDR3 runs from the conserved cysteine through the conserved F or W. Fields, in order: V gene, clone size, D gene, J gene, CDR3 protein, CDR3 DNA. A D gene is named only where the DNA matches it firmly. A row's size may be missing; if present it is once, few, many or a size class.

>TRBV5-1|-|-|TRBJ1-1
CASTPPQGGTEAFF
TGCGCCAGCACCCCACCACAGGGCGGCACTGAAGCTTTCTTT
>TRBV13|-|TRBD1|TRBJ1-4
CASRQGASEKLFF
TGTGCCAGCAGGCAGGGGGCGAGTGAAAAACTGTTTTTT
>TRBV18|-|-|TRBJ2-2
CASSRRADTDPGELFF
TGTGCCAGCTCACGTAGGGCGGATACCGACCCTGGGGAGCTGTTTTTT
>TRBV18|-|-|TRBJ2-2
CASSIQNTGELFF
TGTGCCAGCTCAATACAGAACACCGGGGAGCTGTTTTTT
>TRBV5-1|-|TRBD1|TRBJ1-4
CASGLGQGEEKLFF
TGCGCCAGCGGACTGGGACAGGGGGAAGAAAAACTGTTTTTT
>TRBV7-6|once|-|TRBJ2-2
CASSSQAGATGELFF
TGTGCCAGCAGCTCCCAGGCCGGGGCCACCGGGGAGCTGTTTTTT
>TRBV11-1|-|TRBD1|TRBJ2-7
CASSLGGTGSYEQYF
TGTGCCAGCAGCTTAGGCGGGACAGGCTCCTACGAGCAGTACTTC
>TRBV19|few|-|TRBJ2-1
CASSIDWGDSWDEQFF
TGTGCCAGTAGTATAGATTGGGGGGACAGTTGGGATGAGCAGTTCTTC
>TRBV6-6|-|TRBD1|TRBJ1-6
CASSMEDRGNSPLHF
TGTGCCAGCAGCATGGAGGACAGGGGGAATTCACCCCTCCACTTT
>TRBV9|-|-|TRBJ2-7
CASSVAPGPPDYEQYF
TGTGCCAGCAGCGTAGCCCCGGGGCCGCCAGACTACGAGCAGTACTTC
>TRBV7-8|-|TRBD2|TRBJ2-7
CASSLASGVYEQYF
TGTGCCAGCAGCTTAGCTAGCGGGGTCTACGAGCAGTACTTC
>TRBV11-1|-|-|TRBJ2-5
CASSLAGHTGETQYF
TGTGCCAGCAGCTTAGCGGGACATACGGGAGAGACCCAGTACTTC
>TRBV5-4|-|-|TRBJ1-2
CASSLYRDEGYTF
TGTGCCAGCAGCTTATACAGGGATGAGGGCTACACCTTC
>TRBV27|-|-|TRBJ1-1
CASSLAGLNTEAFF
TGTGCCAGCAGTTTGGCCGGCTTAAACACTGAAGCTTTCTTT
>TRBV5-4|-|-|TRBJ1-1
CASSFSGSAILNTEAFF
TGTGCCAGCAGCTTTTCGGGCAGTGCTATTCTGAACACTGAAGCTTTCTTT
>TRBV29-1|-|-|TRBJ1-6
CSVTEAVNSPLHF
TGCAGCGTCACGGAGGCAGTTAATTCACCCCTCCACTTT
>TRBV30|-|-|TRBJ1-2
CAWSVRGGYGYTF
TGTGCCTGGAGTGTGAGGGGCGGCTATGGCTACACCTTC
>TRBV30|few|-|TRBJ1-5
CAWSTDLTGNQPQHF
TGTGCCTGGAGTACCGACTTGACTGGCAATCAGCCCCAGCATTTT
>TRBV29-1|-|TRBD1|TRBJ1-2
CSVSEQGASGYTF
TGCAGCGTTAGCGAACAGGGGGCGTCTGGCTACACCTTC
>TRBV5-4|-|TRBD1|TRBJ1-5
CASSGGDRGNSNQPQHF
TGTGCCAGCAGCGGAGGGGACAGGGGGAATAGCAATCAGCCCCAGCATTTT
>TRBV5-4|-|TRBD2|TRBJ2-3
CASSIISGGGTDTQYF
TGTGCCAGCAGCATTATTAGCGGGGGAGGCACAGATACGCAGTATTTT
>TRBV7-2|-|TRBD2|TRBJ2-3
CASSPGVAGSTDTQYF
TGTGCCAGCAGCCCTGGAGTAGCGGGGAGCACAGATACGCAGTATTTT
>TRBV4-1|few|TRBD1|TRBJ1-2
CASSQDRGNGYTF
TGCGCCAGCAGCCAGGACAGGGGAAATGGCTACACCTTC
>TRBV6-5|-|TRBD2|TRBJ2-3
CASSYSGGGADTQYF
TGTGCCAGCAGTTACTCAGGCGGGGGAGCAGATACGCAGTATTTT
>TRBV30|-|TRBD1|TRBJ1-2
CAWKDRAGYGYTF
TGTGCCTGGAAGGACAGGGCTGGCTATGGCTACACCTTC
>TRBV7-2|-|-|TRBJ2-7
CASSLSGTTYEQYF
TGTGCCAGCAGCTTATCCGGGACCACCTACGAGCAGTACTTC
>TRBV10-3|-|-|TRBJ2-1
CAISGPPGGKSYNEQFF
TGTGCCATCAGTGGGCCCCCGGGGGGCAAGTCCTACAATGAGCAGTTCTTC
>TRBV10-3|once|-|TRBJ1-1
CAISGSGRRNTEAFF
TGTGCCATCAGTGGATCGGGACGGCGGAACACTGAAGCTTTCTTT
>TRBV30|-|TRBD2|TRBJ2-1
CAWLLAGGSYNEQFF
TGTGCCTGGCTTCTAGCGGGGGGGTCGTACAATGAGCAGTTCTTC
>TRBV7-9|-|-|TRBJ2-7
CASSLNALGNEQYF
TGTGCCAGCAGCTTAAATGCTCTTGGCAACGAGCAGTACTTC
>TRBV30|once|-|TRBJ1-1
CAWSVRGGGTEAFF
TGTGCCTGGAGTGTACGTGGGGGCGGAACTGAAGCTTTCTTT